Given below is one TCR beta chain in context. This CDR3 region has 13 residues. Germline CDR1 and CDR2: SGHKS and YYEKEE (reference sequence). Trimming stripped 1 base from V and 2 bases from J, with 6 bases between. The data were taken from a study of blood T cell repertoires in COVID-19. Overall study context: The United States, Italy and Spain provided the acute and convalescent COVID-19 samples. T cells, B-cell-depleted T cells, or PBMCs provided the cDNA or gDNA that served as material.

Authors' methods: Nucleated cell counts were estimated from reference gene primer amplification. Method: immunoSEQ multiplex PCR; TCRdb's copy keeps in-frame clones and lacks some. V and J calls and clone size come straight from that table; D and trimming were deduced from the DNA. This table holds about 75,000 clones, over 65% found once. Sequenced sample: peripheral blood. V is TRBV5-5 and J is TRBJ1-1; D is unclear. The TCR originated in a human donor with acute or convalescent COVID-19. The donor label of this sample is uncertain. For the CDR3, the DNA is TGTGCCAGCAGCTTGACAGCCAACACTGAAGCTTTCTTT. Protein product: CASSLTANTEAFF.